This TCR beta chain was identified during a study of graft-versus-host responses after intestinal transplantation. CDR3 length: 13 amino acids. Deletions cut 1 base from V and 7 bases from J, with 7 bases between. Germline loops: CDR1 SGHTA, CDR2 FQGTGA. Notes on this clone: The target antigen is unknown.

Assay used: immunoSEQ multiplex PCR; TCRdb lists only in-frame clones, some missing. The sample lists about 59,000 clones, 90% to 95% occurring once. The specimen comprised unstimulated CD4+ T cells sorted from spleen or lymph node cells, sampled before transplant. The receptor was isolated from a human donor who was the organ donor for an intestinal transplant. The V call is TRBV7-3, the J call TRBJ2-2, with no clear D. CDR3 sequence (DNA): TGTGCCAGCAGCTTAAGGTTGGGCGGGGAGCTGTTTTTT. Translating gives CASSLRLGGELFF.